This note documents a single T cell receptor beta chain sequence. Per the study methods: Reference gene primer amplification gave nucleated cell count estimates. Clones were sequenced by immunoSEQ multiplex PCR, and TCRdb holds only the in-frame ones, with some missing. That table furnishes V, J and clone size, whereas the DNA furnished D and trimming. This table holds under 350,000 clones, approximately 83% found once. The data derive from a study of blood T cell repertoires in COVID-19. Whole-study context: The samples span acute and convalescent COVID-19 from the United States, Italy and Spain. PBMCs, B-cell-depleted T cells, or T cells provided the cDNA or gDNA that made up the material.

The CDR3 totals 14 residues. Trimming pared 6 bases from V and 2 bases from J, leaving 10 bases between. Germline-derived CDR1 and CDR2 are MDHEN and SYDVKM. This receptor was taken from a human donor in a cohort sampled during active COVID-19. The sample taken for sequencing was peripheral blood. The chain is built from TRBV28 and TRBJ1-4, with no clear D. The CDR3 DNA reads as TGTGCCAGCAGCCAGAGGCATACTAATGAAAAACTGTTTTTT. It encodes CASSQRHTNEKLFF.